The 4 T cell receptor beta chains reported below all come from one sample, sequenced in a study of cytomegalovirus exposure and HLA in healthy donors. With 60 Vbeta and 13 Jbeta primers, the PCR was carried out. TCRdb keeps only in-frame clones here, not all; method: immunoSEQ multiplex PCR. The sample includes approximately 110,000 clones, about 76% of them seen just once. Sequencing used PBMCs. These receptor sequences come from a woman aged 60-70 years in good health and CMV-seropositive.

This clone has more than one count but fewer than ten. The rearrangement links TRBV29-1 to TRBJ1-2; D uncertain. V was pared by 3 bases and J by 8 bases, with 16 bases between. Germline lookup yields CDR1 SQVTM and CDR2 ANQGSEA. This CDR3 is built from 13 residues. CDR3 protein: CSVEGAGLGGYTF. CDR3 in DNA: TGCAGCGTTGAGGGTGCGGGCCTGGGAGGCTACACCTTC.

This chain connects TRBV7-6 to TRBJ1-5, with D possibly matching TRBD1 (6 bases). The V end was cut by 4 bases, the J end by 3 bases, with 10 bases between. The germline CDR1 and CDR2 sequences are SGHVS and FNYEAQ. This CDR3 comprises 14 residues. This CDR3 reads CASSSGQINQPQHF. CDR3 bases: TGTGCCAGCAGCTCCGGACAGATCAATCAGCCCCAGCATTTT. Full variable domain (remainder filled in from reference TRBV7-6 and TRBJ1-5): GAGVSQSPRYKVTKRGQDVALRCDPISGHVSLYWYRQALGQGPEFLTYFNYEAQQDKSGLPNDRFSAERPEGSISTLTIQRTEQRDSAMYRCASSSGQINQPQHFGDGTRLSIL.

This clone was observed a handful of times. The chain has TRBV6-1 and TRBJ2-5; 10 nucleotides align to TRBD1. This CDR3 has 15 residues. The junction had 11 bases not matched to a gene; V was cut back by 6 bases and J by 7 bases. CDR1 is MNHNS, CDR2 SASEGT, per germline. The chain's CDR3 is CASSLGTGVIGTQYF. The CDR3 bases are TGTGCCAGCAGCCTCGGGACAGGGGTTATAGGGACCCAGTACTTC.

V and J are TRBV6-5 and TRBJ1-2; 8 bases map to TRBD1. Germline CDR1 is MNHEY and CDR2 is SVGAGI. The trim removed 7 bases at V and 5 bases at J, leaving 3 bases unmatched. This CDR3 has 12 residues. CDR3 DNA sequence: TGTGCCAGCAACGACAGGGGATATGGCTACACCTTC. Translating it yields CASNDRGYGYTF.